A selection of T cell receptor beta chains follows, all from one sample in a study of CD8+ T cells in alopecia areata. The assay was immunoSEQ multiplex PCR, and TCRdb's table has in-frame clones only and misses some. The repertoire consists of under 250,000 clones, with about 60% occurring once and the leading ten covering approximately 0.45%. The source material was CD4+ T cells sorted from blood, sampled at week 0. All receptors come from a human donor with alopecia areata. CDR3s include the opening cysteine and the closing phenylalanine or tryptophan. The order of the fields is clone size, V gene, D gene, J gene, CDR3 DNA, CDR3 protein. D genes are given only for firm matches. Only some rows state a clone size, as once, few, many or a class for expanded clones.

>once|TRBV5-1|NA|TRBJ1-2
TGCGCCAGCAGCTTGTCCCAGAGAGGCTACACCTTC
CASSLSQRGYTF
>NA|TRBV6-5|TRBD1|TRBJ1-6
TGTGCCAGTAAAGACAGGGGTTATTCACCCCTCCACTTT
CASKDRGYSPLHF
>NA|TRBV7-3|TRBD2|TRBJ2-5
TGTGCCAGCAGCCCTGGACTAGCGGAACAAGAGACCCAGTACTTC
CASSPGLAEQETQYF
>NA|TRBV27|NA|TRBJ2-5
TGTGCCAGCAGCACCTACGGGACGACCATAGAGACCCAGTACTTC
CASSTYGTTIETQYF
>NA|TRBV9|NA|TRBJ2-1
TGTGCCAGCAGCCCTTCGGGGGCGGTTTTCGATGAGCAGTTCTTC
CASSPSGAVFDEQFF
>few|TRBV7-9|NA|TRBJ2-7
TGTGCCAGCAGCTTAAAGGGGCTAAGCTCCTACGAGCAGTACTTC
CASSLKGLSSYEQYF
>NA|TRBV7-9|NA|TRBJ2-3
TGTGCCAGCAGCCATGGGGACTCCCTGAACACAGATACGCAGTATTTT
CASSHGDSLNTDTQYF
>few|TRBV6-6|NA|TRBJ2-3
TGTGCCAGCACTCCGTACGGGGGGCCTAGCACAGATACGCAGTATTTT
CASTPYGGPSTDTQYF
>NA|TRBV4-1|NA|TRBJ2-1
TGCGCCAGCAGCCAAGACACCCGCTATGAGCAGTTCTTC
CASSQDTRYEQFF
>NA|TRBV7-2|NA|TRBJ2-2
TGTGCCAGCCATACCACCGGGGAGCTGTTTTTT
CASHTTGELFF
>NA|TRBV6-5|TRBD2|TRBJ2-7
TGTGCCAGGGTGACTAGCGGGAGCTACGAGCAGTACTTC
CARVTSGSYEQYF
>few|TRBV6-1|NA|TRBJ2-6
TGTGCCAGCAGCAGGGTCTCTGGGGCCAACGTCCTGACTTTC
CASSRVSGANVLTF
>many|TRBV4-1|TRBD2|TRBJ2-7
TGCGCCAGCAGCCAAGGTACTAGCGGCTACGAGCAGTACTTC
CASSQGTSGYEQYF